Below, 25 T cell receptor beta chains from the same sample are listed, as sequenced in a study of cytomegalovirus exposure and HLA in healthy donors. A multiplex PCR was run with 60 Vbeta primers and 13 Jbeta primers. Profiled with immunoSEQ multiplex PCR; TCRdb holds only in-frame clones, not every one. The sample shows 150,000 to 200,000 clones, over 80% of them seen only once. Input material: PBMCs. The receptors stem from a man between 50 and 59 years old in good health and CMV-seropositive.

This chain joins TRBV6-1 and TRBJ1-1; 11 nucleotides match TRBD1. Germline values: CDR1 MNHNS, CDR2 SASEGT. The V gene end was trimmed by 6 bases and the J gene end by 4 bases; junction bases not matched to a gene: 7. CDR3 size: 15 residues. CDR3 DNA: TGTGCCAGCAGGTACCCCGGGACAGGGGGCACTGAAGCTTTCTTT. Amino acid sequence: CASRYPGTGGTEAFF.

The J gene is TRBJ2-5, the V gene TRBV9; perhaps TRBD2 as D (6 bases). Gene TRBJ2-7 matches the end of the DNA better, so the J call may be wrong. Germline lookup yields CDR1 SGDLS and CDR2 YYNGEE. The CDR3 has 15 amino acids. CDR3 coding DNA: TGTGCCAGCAGCGTAGATGGGACTGGATCCTACGAGCAGTACTTC. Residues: CASSVDGTGSYEQYF.

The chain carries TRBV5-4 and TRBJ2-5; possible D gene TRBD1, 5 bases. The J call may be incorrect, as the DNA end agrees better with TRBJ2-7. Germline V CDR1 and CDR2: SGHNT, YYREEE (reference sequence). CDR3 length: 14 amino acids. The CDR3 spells CASSGGGAIDEQYF. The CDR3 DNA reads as TGTGCCAGCAGCGGCGGTGGGGCCATCGACGAGCAGTACTTC.

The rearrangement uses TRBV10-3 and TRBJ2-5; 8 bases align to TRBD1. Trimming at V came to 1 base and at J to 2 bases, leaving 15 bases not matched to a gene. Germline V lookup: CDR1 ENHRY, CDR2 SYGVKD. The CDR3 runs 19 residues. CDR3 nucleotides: TGTGCCATCAGTGAGTTAGCGGACAGGGAAGTTTTTAGGCAAGAGACCCAGTACTTC. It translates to CAISELADREVFRQETQYF.

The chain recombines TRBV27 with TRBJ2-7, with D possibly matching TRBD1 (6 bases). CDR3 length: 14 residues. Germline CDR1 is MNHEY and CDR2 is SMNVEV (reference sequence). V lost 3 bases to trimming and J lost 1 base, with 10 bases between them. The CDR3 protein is CASSLSQGSYEQYF. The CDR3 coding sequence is TGTGCCAGCAGTTTGAGCCAGGGGTCCTACGAGCAGTACTTC.

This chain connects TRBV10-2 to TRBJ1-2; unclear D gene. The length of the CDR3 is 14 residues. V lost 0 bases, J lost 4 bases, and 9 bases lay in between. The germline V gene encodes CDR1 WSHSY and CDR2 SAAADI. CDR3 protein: CASSESNHIYGYTF. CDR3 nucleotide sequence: TGCGCCAGCAGTGAGTCGAATCACATCTATGGCTACACCTTC.

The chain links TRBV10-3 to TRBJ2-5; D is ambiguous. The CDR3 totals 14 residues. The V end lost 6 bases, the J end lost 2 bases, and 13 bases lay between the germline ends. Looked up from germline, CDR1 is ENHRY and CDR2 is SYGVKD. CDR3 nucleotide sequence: TGTGCCATCAGGGATGACAAAACACAAGAGACCCAGTACTTC. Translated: CAIRDDKTQETQYF.

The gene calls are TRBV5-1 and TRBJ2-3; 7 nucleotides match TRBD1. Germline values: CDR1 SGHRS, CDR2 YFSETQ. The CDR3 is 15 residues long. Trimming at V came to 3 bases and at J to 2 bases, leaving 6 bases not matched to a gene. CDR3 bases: TGCGCCAGCAGCTGGACAGGTTCTCACACAGATACGCAGTATTTT. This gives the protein CASSWTGSHTDTQYF.

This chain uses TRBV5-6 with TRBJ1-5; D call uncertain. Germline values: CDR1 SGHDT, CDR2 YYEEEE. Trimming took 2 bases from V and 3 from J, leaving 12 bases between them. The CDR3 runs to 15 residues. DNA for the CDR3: TGTGCCAGCAGCTTAATGGCAGAACCCAATCAGCCCCAGCATTTT. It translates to CASSLMAEPNQPQHF.

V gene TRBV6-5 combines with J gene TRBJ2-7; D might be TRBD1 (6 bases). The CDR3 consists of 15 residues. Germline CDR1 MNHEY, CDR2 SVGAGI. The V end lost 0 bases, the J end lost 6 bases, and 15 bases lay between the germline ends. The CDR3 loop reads CASSYSMGAAFEQYF. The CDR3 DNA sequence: TGTGCCAGCAGTTACTCGATGGGGGCGGCTTTCGAGCAGTACTTC.

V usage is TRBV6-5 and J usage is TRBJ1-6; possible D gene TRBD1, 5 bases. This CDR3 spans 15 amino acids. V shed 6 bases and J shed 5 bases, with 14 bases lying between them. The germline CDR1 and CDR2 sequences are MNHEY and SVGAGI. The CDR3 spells CASSRQPFDNSPLHF. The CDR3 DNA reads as TGTGCCAGCAGCCGACAGCCCTTTGATAATTCACCCCTCCACTTT.

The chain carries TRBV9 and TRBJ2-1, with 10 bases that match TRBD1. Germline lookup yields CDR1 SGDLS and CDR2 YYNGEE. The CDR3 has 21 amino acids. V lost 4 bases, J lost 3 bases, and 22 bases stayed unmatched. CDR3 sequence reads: CASSTLPQTTDRGKIYNEQFF. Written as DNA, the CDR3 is TGTGCCAGCAGCACTCTCCCGCAGACTACGGACAGGGGGAAAATCTACAATGAGCAGTTCTTC.

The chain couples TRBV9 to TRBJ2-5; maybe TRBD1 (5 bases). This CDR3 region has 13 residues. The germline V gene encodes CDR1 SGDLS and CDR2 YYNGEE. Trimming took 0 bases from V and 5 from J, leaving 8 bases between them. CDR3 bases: TGTGCCAGCAGCGTAGCTTCAGGGGAGACCCAGTACTTC. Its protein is CASSVASGETQYF.

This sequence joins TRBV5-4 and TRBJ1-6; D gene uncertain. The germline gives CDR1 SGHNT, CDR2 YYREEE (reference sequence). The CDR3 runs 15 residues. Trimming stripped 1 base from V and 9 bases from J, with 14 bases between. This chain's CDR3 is CASSLSLGIGSPLHF. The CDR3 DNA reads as TGTGCCAGCAGCTTGAGTTTGGGCATAGGTTCACCCCTCCACTTT. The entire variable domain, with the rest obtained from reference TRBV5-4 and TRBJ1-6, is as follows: ETGVTQSPTHLIKTRGQQVTLRCSSQSGHNTVSWYQQALGQGPQFIFQYYREEENGRGNFPPRFSGLQFPNYSSELNVNALELDDSALYLCASSLSLGIGSPLHFGNGTRLTVT.

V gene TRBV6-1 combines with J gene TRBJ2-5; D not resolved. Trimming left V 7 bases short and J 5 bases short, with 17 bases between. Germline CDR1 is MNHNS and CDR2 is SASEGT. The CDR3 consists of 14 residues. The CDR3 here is CASTTKISRETQYF. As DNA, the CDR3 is TGTGCCAGCACCACGAAGATAAGTCGGGAGACCCAGTACTTC.

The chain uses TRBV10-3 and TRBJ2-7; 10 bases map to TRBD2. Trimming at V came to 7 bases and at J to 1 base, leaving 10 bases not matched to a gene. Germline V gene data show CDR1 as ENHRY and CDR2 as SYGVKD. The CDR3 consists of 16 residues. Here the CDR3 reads CAITVDTSGNSYEQYF. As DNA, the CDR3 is TGTGCCATCACCGTAGATACTAGCGGGAATTCCTACGAGCAGTACTTC.

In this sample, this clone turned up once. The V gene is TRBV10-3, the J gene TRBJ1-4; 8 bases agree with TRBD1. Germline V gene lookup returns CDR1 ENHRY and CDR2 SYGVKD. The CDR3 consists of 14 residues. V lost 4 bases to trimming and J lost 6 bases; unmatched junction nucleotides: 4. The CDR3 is CAISAGQGYEKLFF. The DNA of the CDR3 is TGTGCCATCAGTGCCGGACAGGGCTATGAAAAACTGTTTTTT.

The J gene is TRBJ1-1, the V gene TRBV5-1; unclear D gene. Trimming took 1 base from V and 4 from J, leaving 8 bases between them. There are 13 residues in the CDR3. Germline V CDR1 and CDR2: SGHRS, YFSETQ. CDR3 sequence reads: CASSLQVGTEAFF. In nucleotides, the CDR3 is TGCGCCAGCAGCTTGCAGGTCGGCACTGAAGCTTTCTTT.

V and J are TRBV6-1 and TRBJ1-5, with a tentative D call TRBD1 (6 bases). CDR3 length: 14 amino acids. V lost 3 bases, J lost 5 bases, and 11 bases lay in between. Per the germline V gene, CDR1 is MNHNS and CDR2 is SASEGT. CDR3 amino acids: CASSDLTGDQPQHF. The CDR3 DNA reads TGTGCCAGCAGTGACCTGACAGGAGATCAGCCCCAGCATTTT.

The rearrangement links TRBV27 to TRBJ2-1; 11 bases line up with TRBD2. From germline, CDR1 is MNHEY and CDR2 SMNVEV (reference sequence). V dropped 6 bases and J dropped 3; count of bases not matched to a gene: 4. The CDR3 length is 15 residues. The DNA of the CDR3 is TGTGCCAGCAGCTCGGGACTAGCGGACTACAATGAGCAGTTCTTC. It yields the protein CASSSGLADYNEQFF.

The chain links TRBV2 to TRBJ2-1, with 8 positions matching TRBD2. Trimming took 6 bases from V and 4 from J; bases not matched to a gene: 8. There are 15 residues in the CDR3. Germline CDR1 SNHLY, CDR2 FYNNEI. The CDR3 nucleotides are TGTGCCAGCAGAATCGCGGGGGGCCCGTACAATGAGCAGTTCTTC. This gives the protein CASRIAGGPYNEQFF.

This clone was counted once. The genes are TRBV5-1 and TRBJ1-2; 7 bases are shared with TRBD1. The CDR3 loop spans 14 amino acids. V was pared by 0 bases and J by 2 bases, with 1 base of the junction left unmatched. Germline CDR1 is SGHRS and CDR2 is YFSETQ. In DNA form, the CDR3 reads TGCGCCAGCAGCTTGGGACAGGGCAACTATGGCTACACCTTC. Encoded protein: CASSLGQGNYGYTF.

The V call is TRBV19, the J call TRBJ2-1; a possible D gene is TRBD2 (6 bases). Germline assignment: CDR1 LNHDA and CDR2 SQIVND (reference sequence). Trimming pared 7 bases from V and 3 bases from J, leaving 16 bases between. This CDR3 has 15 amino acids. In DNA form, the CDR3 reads TGTGCCAGTACGGGGCGGGGCCATTTCTACAATGAGCAGTTCTTC. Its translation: CASTGRGHFYNEQFF.

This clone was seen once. CDR3 DNA sequence: TGCGCCAGCAGCACGGGACTAGCGGGAGCCATAATACACGAGCAGTACTTC. Its translation is CASSTGLAGAIIHEQYF. The rearrangement joins TRBV5-1 to TRBJ2-7, with 14 bases lining up with TRBD2. Germline lookup yields CDR1 SGHRS and CDR2 YFSETQ. Unmatched junction bases numbered 11, after V lost 4 bases and J lost 5 bases. This CDR3 has 17 residues.

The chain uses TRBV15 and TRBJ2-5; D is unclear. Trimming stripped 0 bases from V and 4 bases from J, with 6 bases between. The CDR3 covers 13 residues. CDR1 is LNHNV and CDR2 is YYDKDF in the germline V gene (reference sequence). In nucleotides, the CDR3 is TGTGCCACCAGCAGAGAGGGCAGAGAGACCCAGTACTTC. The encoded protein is CATSREGRETQYF.